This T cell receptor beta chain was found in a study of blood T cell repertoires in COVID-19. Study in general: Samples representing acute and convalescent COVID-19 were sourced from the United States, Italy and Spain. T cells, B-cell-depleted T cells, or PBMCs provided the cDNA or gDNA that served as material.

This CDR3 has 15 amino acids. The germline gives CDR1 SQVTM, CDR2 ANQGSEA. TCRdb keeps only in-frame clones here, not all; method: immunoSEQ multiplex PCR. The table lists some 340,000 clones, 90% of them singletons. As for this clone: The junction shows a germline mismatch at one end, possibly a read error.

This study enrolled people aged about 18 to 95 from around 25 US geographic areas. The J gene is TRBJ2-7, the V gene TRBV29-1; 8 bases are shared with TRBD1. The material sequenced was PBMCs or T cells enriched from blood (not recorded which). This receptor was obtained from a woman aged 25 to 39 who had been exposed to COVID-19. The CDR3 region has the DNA TGCAGCGTTGAGAAGGGGACAGGCCGCTCCTATGAGCAGTACTTC. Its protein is CSVEKGTGRSYEQYF.